The 2 T cell receptor beta chains listed next were all sequenced from one sample in a study of vaccination effects on CD4 cells after COVID-19. Antigen-specific CD4+ T cells were expanded (with viral peptide pools) by the ViraFEST assay ahead of sequencing. On roughly day 10 of culture, CD4+ T cells were separated out. The vaccine given was either BNT162b2 or mRNA-1273, in two doses. Their specific antigens are unknown. Produced via immunoSEQ multiplex PCR; TCRdb's table is partial and in-frame only. The sample contains some 68,000 clones, around 80% of which appear only once. Sequencing used CD4+ T cells from PBMCs cultured with HCoV-229E spike peptides, obtained after COVID-19 vaccination. The receptors stem from a human donor who received a COVID-19 vaccine.

This clone was picked up a small number of times. V usage is TRBV12-3 or TRBV12-4 and J usage is TRBJ1-5; D not certain. Trimming left V 1 base short and J 0 bases short, with 1 base between. The CDR3 runs 13 residues. The CDR3 nucleotides are TGTGCCAGCAGTTTAGGTAGCAATCAGCCCCAGCATTTT. Translating it yields CASSLGSNQPQHF.

The gene calls are TRBV4-1 and TRBJ1-2; D possibly corresponds to TRBD1 (6 bases). The V end was cut by 6 bases, the J end by 4 bases, with 12 bases between. The CDR3 covers 13 residues. CDR1 MGHRA and CDR2 YSYEKL come from the germline V gene. The CDR3 is CASRRQEGYGYTF. CDR3 DNA sequence: TGCGCCAGCAGAAGACAGGAAGGCTATGGCTACACCTTC.